The source of this TCR beta chain is a study of T cells after yellow fever vaccination. Study at large: Fractions of limited cellularity were prepared by means of SMART-Seq v4 Ultra Low Input. Study-level points and caveats: A small proportion of clonotypes was detected in both the CD4 and CD8 compartments. The booster saw the reappearance of most primary-vaccination clones (96% CD4, 88% CD8). Within FACS-sorted repertoires, abundant clonotypes contaminating from the bulk population could be present.

Between the trimmed V and J ends, which lost 2 bases and 5 bases, there was a span of 12 bases. CDR1 is DFQATT, CDR2 SNEGSKA, per germline (reference sequence). There are 13 residues in the CDR3. Each CDR3 protein is one row after TCRdb ran MiXCR on the 5' RACE reads. The sample has under 700,000 distinct CDR3 sequences; roughly a sixth are singletons. This clonotype was observed a few times. The antigen remains undetermined. The sample consisted of PBMCs, taken 4 to 6 days after the first yellow fever vaccination. This clonotype was sampled from a man younger than 35 who received the YFV17D yellow fever vaccine. J is TRBJ1-1 and V is TRBV20-1; D perhaps matches TRBD1 (6 bases). CDR3 in DNA: TGCAGTGCTAGAACAGGGTTTGAGACTGAAGCTTTCTTT. Protein: CSARTGFETEAFF.